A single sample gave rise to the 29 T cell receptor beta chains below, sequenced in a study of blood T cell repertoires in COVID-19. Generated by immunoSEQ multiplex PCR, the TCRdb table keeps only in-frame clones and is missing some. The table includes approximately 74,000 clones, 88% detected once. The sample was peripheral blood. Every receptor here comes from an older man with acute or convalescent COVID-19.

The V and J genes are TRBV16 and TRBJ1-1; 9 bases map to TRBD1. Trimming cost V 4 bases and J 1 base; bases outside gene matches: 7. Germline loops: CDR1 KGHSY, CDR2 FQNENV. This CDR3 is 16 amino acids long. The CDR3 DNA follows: TGTGCCAGCAGCCTTGGACAGGGGATAGCGAACACTGAAGCTTTCTTT. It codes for CASSLGQGIANTEAFF. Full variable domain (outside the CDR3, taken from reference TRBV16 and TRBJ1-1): GEEVAQTPKHLVRGEGQKAKLYCAPIKGHSYVFWYQQVLKNEFKFLISFQNENVFDETGMPKERFSAKCLPNSPCSLEIQATKLEDSAVYFCASSLGQGIANTEAFFGQGTRLTVV.

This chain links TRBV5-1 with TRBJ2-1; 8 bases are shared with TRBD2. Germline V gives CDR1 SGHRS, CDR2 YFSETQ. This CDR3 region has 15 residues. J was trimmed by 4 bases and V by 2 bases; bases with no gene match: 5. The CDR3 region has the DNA TGCGCCAGCAGCTTTAGCGGGAACACGTACAATGAGCAGTTCTTC. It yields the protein CASSFSGNTYNEQFF.

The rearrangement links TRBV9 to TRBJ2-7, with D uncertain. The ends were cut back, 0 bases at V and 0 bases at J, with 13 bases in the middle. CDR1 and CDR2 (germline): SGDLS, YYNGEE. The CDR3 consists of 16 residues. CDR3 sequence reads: CASSVGAGVGSYEQYF. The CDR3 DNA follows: TGTGCCAGCAGCGTAGGGGCCGGTGTTGGCTCCTACGAGCAGTACTTC.

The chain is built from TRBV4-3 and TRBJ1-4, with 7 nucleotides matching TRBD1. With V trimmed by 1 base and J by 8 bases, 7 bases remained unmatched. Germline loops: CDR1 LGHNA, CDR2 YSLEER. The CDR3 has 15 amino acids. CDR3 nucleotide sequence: TGCGCCAGCAGCCAAGGTACAGGGGTATGGGAAAAACTGTTTTTT. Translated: CASSQGTGVWEKLFF.

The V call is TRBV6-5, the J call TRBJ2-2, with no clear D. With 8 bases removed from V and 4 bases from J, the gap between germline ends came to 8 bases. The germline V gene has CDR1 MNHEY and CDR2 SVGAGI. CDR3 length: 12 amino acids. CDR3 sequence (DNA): TGTGCCAGCCGAAGAGGCACCGGGGAGCTGTTTTTT. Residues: CASRRGTGELFF.

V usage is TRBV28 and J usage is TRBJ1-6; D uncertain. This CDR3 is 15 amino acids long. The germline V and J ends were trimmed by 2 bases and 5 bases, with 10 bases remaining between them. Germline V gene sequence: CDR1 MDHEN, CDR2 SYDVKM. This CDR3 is CASSLRRGNNSPLHF. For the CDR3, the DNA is TGTGCCAGCAGTTTACGAAGAGGGAATAATTCACCCCTCCACTTT.

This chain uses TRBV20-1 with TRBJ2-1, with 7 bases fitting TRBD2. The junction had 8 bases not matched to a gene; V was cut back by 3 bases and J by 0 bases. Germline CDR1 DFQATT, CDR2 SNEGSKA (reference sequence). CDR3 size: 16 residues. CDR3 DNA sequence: TGCAGTGCTAGTGGGCTAGCGGAGAGCTCCTACAATGAGCAGTTCTTC. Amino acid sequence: CSASGLAESSYNEQFF.

DNA for the CDR3: TGTGCCAGCAGTTTACACGGGACAGCAAGATTCTACGAGCAGTACTTC. The encoded protein is CASSLHGTARFYEQYF. The chain has TRBV28 and TRBJ2-7, with TRBD1 matching 7 bases. The junction had 10 bases not matched to a gene; V was cut back by 2 bases and J by 3 bases. Germline values: CDR1 MDHEN, CDR2 SYDVKM. The CDR3 runs to 16 residues.

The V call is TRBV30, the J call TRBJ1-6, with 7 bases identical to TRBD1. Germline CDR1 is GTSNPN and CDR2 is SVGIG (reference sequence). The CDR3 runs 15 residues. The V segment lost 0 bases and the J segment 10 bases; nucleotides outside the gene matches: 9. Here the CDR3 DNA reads TGTGCCTGGAGTGTAAAAAGGGGGCTTGGATCACCCCTCCACTTT. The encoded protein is CAWSVKRGLGSPLHF.

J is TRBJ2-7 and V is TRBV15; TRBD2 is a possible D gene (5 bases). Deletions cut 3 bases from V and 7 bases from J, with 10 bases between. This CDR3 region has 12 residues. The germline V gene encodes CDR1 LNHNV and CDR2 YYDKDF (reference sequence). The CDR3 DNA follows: TGTGCCACCAGCAGTCGCGGGTGGGAGCAGTACTTC. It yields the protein CATSSRGWEQYF.

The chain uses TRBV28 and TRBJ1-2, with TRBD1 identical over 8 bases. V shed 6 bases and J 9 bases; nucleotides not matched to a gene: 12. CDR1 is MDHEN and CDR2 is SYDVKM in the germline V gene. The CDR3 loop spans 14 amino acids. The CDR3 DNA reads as TGTGCCAGCAGCTCGACCGGGACAGGCATCAGCTACACCTTC. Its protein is CASSSTGTGISYTF.

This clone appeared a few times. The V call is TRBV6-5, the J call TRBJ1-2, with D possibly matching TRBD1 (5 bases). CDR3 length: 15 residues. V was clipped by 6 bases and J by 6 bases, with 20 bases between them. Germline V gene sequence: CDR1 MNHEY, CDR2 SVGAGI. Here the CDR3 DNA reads TGTGCCAGCAGAACATGGGACTCCCTTCTGGATGGCTACACCTTC. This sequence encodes CASRTWDSLLDGYTF.

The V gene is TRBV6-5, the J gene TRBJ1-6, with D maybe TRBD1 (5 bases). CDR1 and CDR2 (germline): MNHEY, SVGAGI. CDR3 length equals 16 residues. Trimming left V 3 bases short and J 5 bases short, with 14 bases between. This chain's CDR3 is CASSYWPRVNNSPLHF. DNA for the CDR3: TGTGCCAGCAGTTATTGGCCCAGGGTCAATAATTCACCCCTCCACTTT.

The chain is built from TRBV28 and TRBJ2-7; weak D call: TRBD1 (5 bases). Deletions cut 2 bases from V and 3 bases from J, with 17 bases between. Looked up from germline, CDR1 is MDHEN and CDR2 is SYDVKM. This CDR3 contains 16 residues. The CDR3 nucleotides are TGTGCCAGCAGTTTACCCCGTGGGGCGGTGGACTACGAGCAGTACTTC. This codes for CASSLPRGAVDYEQYF.

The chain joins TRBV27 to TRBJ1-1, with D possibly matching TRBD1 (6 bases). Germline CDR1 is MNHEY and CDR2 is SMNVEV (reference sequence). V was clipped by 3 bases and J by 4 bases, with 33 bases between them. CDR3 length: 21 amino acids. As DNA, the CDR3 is TGTGCCAGCAGTTTTAGGGTCTCGGGACCGAATACTAGGGACACTGGCACTGAAGCTTTCTTT. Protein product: CASSFRVSGPNTRDTGTEAFF.

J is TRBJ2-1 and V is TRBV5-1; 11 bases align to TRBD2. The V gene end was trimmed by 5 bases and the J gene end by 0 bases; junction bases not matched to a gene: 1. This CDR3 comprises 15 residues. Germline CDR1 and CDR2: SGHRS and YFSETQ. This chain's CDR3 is CASRGLAASYNEQFF. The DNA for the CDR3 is TGCGCCAGCAGGGGACTAGCGGCCTCCTACAATGAGCAGTTCTTC.

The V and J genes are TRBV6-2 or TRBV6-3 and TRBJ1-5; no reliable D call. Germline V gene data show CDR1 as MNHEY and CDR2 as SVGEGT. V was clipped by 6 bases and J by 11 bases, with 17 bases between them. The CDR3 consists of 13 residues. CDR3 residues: CASSVHYGWAQHF. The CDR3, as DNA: TGTGCCAGCAGCGTTCACTATGGGTGGGCCCAGCATTTT.

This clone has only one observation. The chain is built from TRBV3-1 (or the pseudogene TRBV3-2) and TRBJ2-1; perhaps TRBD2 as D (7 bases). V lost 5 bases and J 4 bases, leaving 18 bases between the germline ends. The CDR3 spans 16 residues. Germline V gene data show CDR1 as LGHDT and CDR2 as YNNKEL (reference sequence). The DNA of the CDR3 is TGTGCCAGCAGCAAACTTCGGGCGGGGGCTTACAATGAGCAGTTCTTC. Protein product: CASSKLRAGAYNEQFF.

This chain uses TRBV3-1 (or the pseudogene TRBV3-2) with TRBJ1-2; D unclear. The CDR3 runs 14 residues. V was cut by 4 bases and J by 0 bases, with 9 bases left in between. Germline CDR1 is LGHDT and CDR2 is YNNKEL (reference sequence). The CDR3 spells CASSPPRANYGYTF. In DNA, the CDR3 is TGTGCCAGCAGCCCCCCCCGGGCTAACTATGGCTACACCTTC.

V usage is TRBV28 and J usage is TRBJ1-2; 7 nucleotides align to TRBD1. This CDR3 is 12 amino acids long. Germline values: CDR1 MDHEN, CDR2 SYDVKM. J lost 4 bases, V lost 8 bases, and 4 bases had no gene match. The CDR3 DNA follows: TGTGCCAGCGGAAGACAGGGCTATGGCTACACCTTC. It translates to CASGRQGYGYTF.

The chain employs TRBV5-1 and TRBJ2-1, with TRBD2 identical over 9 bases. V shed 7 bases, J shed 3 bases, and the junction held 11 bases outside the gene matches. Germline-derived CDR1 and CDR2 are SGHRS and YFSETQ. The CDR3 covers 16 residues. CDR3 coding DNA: TGCGCCAGCGTCCTGGGCCCTAGCGGGAACTACAATGAGCAGTTCTTC. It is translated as CASVLGPSGNYNEQFF.

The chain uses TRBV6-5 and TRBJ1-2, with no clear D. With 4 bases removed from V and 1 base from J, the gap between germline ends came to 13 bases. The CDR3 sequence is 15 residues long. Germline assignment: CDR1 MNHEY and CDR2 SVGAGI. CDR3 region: CASSSPTTFNYGYTF. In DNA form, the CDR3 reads TGTGCCAGCAGTTCGCCGACTACCTTTAACTATGGCTACACCTTC.

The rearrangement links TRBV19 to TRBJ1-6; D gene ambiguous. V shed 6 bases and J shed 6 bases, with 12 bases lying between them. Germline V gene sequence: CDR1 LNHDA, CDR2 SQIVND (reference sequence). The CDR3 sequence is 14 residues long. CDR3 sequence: CASREGTVNSPLHF. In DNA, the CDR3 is TGTGCCAGTAGAGAGGGCACCGTTAATTCACCCCTCCACTTT.

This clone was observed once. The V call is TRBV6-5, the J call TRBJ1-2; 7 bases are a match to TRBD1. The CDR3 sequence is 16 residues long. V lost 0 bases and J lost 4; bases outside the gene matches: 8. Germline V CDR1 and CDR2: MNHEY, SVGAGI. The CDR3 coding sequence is TGTGCCAGCAGTTACTCGTCCCAGGGGGTTTTCTATGGCTACACCTTC. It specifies CASSYSSQGVFYGYTF.

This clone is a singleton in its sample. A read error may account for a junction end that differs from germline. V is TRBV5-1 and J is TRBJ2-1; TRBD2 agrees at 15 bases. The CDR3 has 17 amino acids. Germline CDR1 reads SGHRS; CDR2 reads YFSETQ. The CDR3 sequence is CASSFGLAGGGYNDQFF. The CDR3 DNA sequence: TGCGCCAGCAGCTTCGGACTAGCGGGAGGGGGGTACAATGATCAGTTCTTC. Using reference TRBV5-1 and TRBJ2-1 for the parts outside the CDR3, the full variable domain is KAGVTQTPRYLIKTRGQQVTLSCSPISGHRSVSWYQQTPGQGLQFLFEYFSETQRNKGNFPGRFSGRQFSNSRSEMNVSTLELGDSALYLCASSFGLAGGGYNDQFFGPGTRLTVL.

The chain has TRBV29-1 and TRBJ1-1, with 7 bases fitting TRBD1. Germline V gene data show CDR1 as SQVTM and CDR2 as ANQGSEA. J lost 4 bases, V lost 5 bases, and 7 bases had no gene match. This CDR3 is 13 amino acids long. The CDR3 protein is CSVRQGETTEAFF. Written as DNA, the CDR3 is TGCAGCGTTCGACAGGGTGAGACCACTGAAGCTTTCTTT.

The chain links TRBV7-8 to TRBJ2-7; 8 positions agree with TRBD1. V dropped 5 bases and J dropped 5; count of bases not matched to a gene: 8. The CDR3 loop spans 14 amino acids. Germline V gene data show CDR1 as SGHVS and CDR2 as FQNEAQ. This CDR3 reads CASSPEQGGNEQYF. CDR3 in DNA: TGTGCCAGCAGCCCTGAACAGGGGGGCAACGAGCAGTACTTC.

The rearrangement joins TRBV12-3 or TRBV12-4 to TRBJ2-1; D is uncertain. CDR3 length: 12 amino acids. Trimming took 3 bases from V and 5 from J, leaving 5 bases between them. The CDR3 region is CASSFPNNEQFF. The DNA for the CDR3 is TGTGCCAGCAGTTTTCCCAACAATGAGCAGTTCTTC.

The CDR3 spells CASSLGGTWDTEAFF. The CDR3, as DNA: TGCGCCAGCAGCTTGGGGGGCACATGGGACACTGAAGCTTTCTTT. The gene calls are TRBV5-1 and TRBJ1-1, with a weak D call TRBD1 (5 bases). Germline V gene sequence: CDR1 SGHRS, CDR2 YFSETQ. V was pared by 0 bases and J by 3 bases, with 12 bases between. The CDR3 has 15 amino acids.